The present entry profiles one T cell receptor (beta chain) with its context. Germline V CDR1 and CDR2: MNHEY, SMNVEV (reference sequence). The CDR3 runs 16 residues. V was clipped by 8 bases and J by 2 bases; unmatched bases: 7. Assay: immunoSEQ multiplex PCR; the TCRdb copy retains only in-frame clones and omits some. The table records 200,000 to 250,000 clones, 80% to 85% of them present only once. The data belong to a study of blood T cell repertoires in COVID-19. The J gene is TRBJ2-3, the V gene TRBV27; 13 nucleotides align to TRBD2. Input material: PBMCs or T cells enriched from blood (not recorded which). The receptor comes from a woman aged 40 to 49 who had recovered from COVID-19. The DNA of the CDR3 is TGTGCCAGCGTCGGGACTAGCGGGACTTTCACAGATACGCAGTATTTT. Residues: CASVGTSGTFTDTQYF.